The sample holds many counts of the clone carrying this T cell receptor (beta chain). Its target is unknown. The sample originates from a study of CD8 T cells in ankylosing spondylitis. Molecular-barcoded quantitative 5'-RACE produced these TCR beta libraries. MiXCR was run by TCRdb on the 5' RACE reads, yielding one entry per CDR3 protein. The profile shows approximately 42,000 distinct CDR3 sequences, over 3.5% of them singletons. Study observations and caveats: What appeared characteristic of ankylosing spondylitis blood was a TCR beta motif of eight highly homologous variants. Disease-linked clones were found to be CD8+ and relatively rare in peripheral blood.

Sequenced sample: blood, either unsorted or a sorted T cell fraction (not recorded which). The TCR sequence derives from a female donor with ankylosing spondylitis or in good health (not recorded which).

CDR3 amino acids: CASSGADRGNYGYTF. As DNA, the CDR3 is TGTGCCAGCAGCGGAGCCGACAGAGGGAACTATGGCTACACCTTC. This rearrangement joins TRBV9 to TRBJ1-2; perhaps TRBD1 as D (5 bases). Germline V gives CDR1 SGDLS, CDR2 YYNGEE. Trimming removed 3 bases from V and 2 bases from J, with 14 bases in between. The CDR3 sequence is 15 residues long.